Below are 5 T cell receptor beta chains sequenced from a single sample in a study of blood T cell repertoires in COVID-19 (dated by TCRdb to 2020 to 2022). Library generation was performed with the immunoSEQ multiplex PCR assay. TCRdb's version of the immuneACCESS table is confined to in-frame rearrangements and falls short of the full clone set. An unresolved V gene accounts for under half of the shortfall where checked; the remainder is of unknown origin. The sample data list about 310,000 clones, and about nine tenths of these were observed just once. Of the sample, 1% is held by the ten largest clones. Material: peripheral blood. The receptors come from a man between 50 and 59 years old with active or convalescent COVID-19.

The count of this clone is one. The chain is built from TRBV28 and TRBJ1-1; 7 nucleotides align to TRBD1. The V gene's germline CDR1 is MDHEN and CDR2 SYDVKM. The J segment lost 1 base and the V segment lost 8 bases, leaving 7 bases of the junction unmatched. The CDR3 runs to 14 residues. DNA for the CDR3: TGTGCCAGCGGGAGACAGGGTGGGAACACTGAAGCTTTCTTT. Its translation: CASGRQGGNTEAFF.

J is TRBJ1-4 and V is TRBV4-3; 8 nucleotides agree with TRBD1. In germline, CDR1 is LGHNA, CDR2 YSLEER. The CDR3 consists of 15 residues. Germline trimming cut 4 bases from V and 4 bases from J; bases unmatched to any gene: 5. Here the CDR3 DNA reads TGCGCCAGCAGCCTATGGGACAGGTTTAATGAAAAACTGTTTTTT. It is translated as CASSLWDRFNEKLFF.

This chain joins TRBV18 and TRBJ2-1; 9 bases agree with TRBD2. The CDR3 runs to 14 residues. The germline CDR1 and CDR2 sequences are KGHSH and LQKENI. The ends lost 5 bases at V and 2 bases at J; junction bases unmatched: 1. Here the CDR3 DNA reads TGTGCCAGCTCAAGGACTAGCGCCTACAATGAGCAGTTCTTC. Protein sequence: CASSRTSAYNEQFF.

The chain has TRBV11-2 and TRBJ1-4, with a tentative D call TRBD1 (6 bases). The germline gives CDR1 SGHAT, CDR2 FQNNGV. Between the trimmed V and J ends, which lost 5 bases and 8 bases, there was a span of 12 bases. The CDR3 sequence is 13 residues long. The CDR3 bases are TGTGCCAGCAGCACGGACAGACAAGAAAAACTGTTTTTT. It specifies CASSTDRQEKLFF. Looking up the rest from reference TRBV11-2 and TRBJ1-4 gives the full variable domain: EAGVAQSPRYKIIEKRQSVAFWCNPISGHATLYWYQQILGQGPKLLIQFQNNGVVDDSQLPKDRFSAERLKGVDSTLKIQPAKLEDSAVYLCASSTDRQEKLFFGSGTQLSVL.

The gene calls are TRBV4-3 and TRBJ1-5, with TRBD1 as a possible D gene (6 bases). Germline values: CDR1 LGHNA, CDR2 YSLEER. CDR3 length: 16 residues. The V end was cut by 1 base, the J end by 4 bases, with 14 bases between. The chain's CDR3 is CASSQVWDTLNQPQHF. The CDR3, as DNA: TGCGCCAGCAGCCAAGTTTGGGACACTCTTAATCAGCCCCAGCATTTT.